This paragraph reports one TCR beta chain. The antigen is not known. The data were taken from a study of cytomegalovirus exposure and HLA in healthy donors. Study at large: In terms of ancestry, the Caucasian-associated cluster contained more than 65% of the roughly 400 genotyped donors. Findings of the study overall: Later analysis showed TCR association rates varying by HLA locus, highest for DRB1 and lowest for HLA-C. Segments of the TCR beta V type were, in most cases, productive about 90% or about 30% of the time in an earlier analysis.

PCR primers comprised 60 Vbeta and 13 Jbeta primers. Original processing methods: In a later analysis, of 79 million or so unique beta chains, roughly 9.9 million appeared in at least two donors. Repertoires were generated with immunoSEQ multiplex PCR, while TCRdb's copy carries only in-frame clones and drops some. V and J calls and clone size are those listed in that table; D and trimming were worked out from the DNA. Found here are some 150,000 clones, approximately 82% of them singletons; the top ten hold 1.9%. This CDR3 spans 15 amino acids. J lost 0 bases, V lost 2 bases, and 0 bases had no gene match. The germline V gene has CDR1 MNHNS and CDR2 SASEGT.

Sequenced material: PBMCs. This chain links TRBV6-1 with TRBJ2-3, with TRBD2 matching 9 bases. The receptor was derived from a woman between 40 and 50 years old in good health and CMV-seronegative. The CDR3 loop reads CASSELAGSTDTQYF. The DNA for the CDR3 is TGTGCCAGCAGTGAACTAGCGGGGAGCACAGATACGCAGTATTTT.